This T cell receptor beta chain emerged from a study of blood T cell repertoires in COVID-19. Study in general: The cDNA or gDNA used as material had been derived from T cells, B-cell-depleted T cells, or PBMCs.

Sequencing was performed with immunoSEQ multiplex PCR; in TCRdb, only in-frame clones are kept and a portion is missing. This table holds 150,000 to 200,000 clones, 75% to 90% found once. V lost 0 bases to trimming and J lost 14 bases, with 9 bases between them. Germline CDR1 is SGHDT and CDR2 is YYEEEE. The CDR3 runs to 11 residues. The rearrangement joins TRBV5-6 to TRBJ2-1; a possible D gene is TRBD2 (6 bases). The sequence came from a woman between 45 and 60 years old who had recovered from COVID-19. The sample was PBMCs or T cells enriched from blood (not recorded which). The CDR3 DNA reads TGTGCCAGCAGCTTGGCCAGGGAGGAGTTCTTC. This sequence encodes CASSLAREEFF.